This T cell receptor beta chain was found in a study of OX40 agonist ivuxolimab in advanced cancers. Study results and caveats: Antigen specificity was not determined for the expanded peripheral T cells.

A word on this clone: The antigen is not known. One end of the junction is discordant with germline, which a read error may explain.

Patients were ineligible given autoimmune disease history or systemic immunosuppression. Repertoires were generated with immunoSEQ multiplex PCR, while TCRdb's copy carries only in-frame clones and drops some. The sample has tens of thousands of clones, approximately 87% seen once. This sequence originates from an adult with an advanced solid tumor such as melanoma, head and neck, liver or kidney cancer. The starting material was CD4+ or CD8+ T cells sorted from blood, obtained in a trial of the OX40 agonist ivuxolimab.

The CDR3: CASRLGEVGQETQYF. DNA of the CDR3: TGCGCCAGCAGATTGGGGGAAGTAGGGCAAGAGACCCAGTACTTC. This chain joins TRBV5-1 and TRBJ2-5; D is tentatively TRBD1 or TRBD2 (5 bases each). Germline V gene sequence: CDR1 SGHRS, CDR2 YFSETQ. The CDR3 totals 15 residues.